This T cell receptor beta chain was identified during a study of blood T cell repertoires in COVID-19. Study at large: COVID-19 samples from acute and convalescent phases originated in the United States, Italy and Spain.

Original methodology: Nucleated cell counts were estimated from reference gene primer amplification. This table comes from immunoSEQ multiplex PCR, and its TCRdb copy is limited to in-frame clones, with some not included. That table supplies the V and J calls and clone size; D and trimming were determined from the DNA. The data show about 64,000 clones, with 85% to 90% seen just once and approximately 3% held by the top ten. V gave up 1 base and J gave up 9 bases, with 10 bases separating them. Germline V gene lookup returns CDR1 SGHTA and CDR2 FQGTGA. The CDR3 length is 13 residues. This TCR came from a man aged 45-60 years with active COVID-19. The sample comprised peripheral blood. The V gene is TRBV7-3, the J gene TRBJ2-1; D is perhaps TRBD2 (7 bases). The CDR3 spells CASSLIRGGEQFF. CDR3 nucleotide sequence: TGTGCCAGCAGCTTAATAAGGGGGGGTGAGCAGTTCTTC.